Sequencing of this T cell receptor (beta chain) was carried out in a study of T cells in Graves' hyperthyroidism and ophthalmopathy. RNA transcripts served as the template for amplifying TCR beta CDR3 regions. The HTBI primer set was used in a first-round RT-PCR of the TCR CDR3. TCRdb re-analysed the multiplex PCR reads in MiXCR, keeping a single row per CDR3 protein. The sample lists over 200,000 distinct CDR3 sequences, roughly 17% occurring once. No progression to ophthalmopathy during 18 months of follow-up defined stable disease. Exclusion of a patient resulted from uncontrolled infection, other autoimmune disease, pregnancy or lactation. Fresh 10 ml peripheral blood yielded PBMCs. The CDR3 spans 14 residues. Trimming took 0 bases from V and 4 from J, leaving 10 bases between them. Germline values: CDR1 DFQATT, CDR2 SNEGSKA (reference sequence).

Sequences were obtained from blood. The receptor was derived from a man aged 45-65 years with Graves' hyperthyroidism. The chain has TRBV20-1 and TRBJ2-1; the D is unclear. The CDR3 sequence is CSARDADDYNEQFF. The CDR3 DNA follows: TGCAGTGCTAGAGATGCGGACGATTACAATGAGCAGTTCTTC.